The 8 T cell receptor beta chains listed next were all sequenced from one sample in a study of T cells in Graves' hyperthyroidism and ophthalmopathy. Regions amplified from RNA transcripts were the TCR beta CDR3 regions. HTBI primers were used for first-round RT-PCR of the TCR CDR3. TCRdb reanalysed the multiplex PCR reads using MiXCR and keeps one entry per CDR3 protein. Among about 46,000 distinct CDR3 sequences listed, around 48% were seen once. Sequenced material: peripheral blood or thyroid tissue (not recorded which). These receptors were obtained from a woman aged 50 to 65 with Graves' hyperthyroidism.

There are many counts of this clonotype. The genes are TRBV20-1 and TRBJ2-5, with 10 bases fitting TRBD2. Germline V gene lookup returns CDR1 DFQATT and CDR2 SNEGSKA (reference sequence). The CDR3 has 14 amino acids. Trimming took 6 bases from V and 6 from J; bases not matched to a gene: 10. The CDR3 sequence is CSAHSGRSGKTQYF. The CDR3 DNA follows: TGCAGTGCGCATAGCGGGAGGTCTGGGAAGACCCAGTACTTC.

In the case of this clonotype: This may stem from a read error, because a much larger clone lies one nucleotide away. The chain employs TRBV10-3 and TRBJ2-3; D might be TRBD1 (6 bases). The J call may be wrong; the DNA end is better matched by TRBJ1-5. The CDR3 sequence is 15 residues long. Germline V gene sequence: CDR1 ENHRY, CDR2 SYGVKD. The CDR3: CAISGAGRGTDTQHF. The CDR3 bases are TGTGCCATCAGTGGGGCAGGCAGGGGCACAGATACGCAGCATTTT.

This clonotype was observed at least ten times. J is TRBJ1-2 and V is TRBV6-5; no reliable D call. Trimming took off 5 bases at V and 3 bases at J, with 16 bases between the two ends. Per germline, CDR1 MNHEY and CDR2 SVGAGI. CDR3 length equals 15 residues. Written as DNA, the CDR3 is TGTGCCAGCAGTCTGGAGGGTCAGACTCACTATGGCTACACCTTC. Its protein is CASSLEGQTHYGYTF.

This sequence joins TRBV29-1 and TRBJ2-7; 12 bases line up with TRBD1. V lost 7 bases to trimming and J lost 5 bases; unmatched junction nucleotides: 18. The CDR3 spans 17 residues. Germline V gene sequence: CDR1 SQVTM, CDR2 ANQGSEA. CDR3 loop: CSAGTGGGGTKAHEQYF. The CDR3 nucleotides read TGCAGCGCCGGGACAGGGGGCGGGGGCACCAAGGCTCACGAGCAGTACTTC.

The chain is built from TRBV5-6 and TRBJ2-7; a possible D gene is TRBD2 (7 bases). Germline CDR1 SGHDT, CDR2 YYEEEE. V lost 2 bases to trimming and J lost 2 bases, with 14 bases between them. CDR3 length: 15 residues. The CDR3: CASSLSLGGPYEQYF. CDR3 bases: TGTGCCAGCAGCTTAAGTCTGGGGGGGCCCTACGAGCAGTACTTC. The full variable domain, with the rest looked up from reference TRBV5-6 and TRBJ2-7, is DAGVTQSPTHLIKTRGQQVTLRCSPKSGHDTVSWYQQALGQGPQFIFQYYEEEERQRGNFPDRFSGHQFPNYSSELNVNALLLGDSALYLCASSLSLGGPYEQYFGPGTRLTVT.

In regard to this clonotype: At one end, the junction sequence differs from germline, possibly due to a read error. CDR3 region: CASSLASGNTIYF. The CDR3 nucleotides read TGCGCCAGCAGCTTGGCCTCTGGAAACACCATATATTTT. The V call is TRBV5-6, the J call TRBJ1-3; D not resolved. CDR1 and CDR2 from the germline V gene are SGHDT and YYEEEE. CDR3 length equals 13 residues.

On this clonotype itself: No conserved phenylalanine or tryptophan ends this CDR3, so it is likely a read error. Here the CDR3 reads CASGIGHTEAFS. For the CDR3, the DNA is TGTGCCAGCGGCATCGGACACACTGAAGCTTTCTCT. J is TRBJ1-1 and V is TRBV7-8; D not certain. The CDR3 has 12 residues. Trimming took off 8 bases at V and 3 bases at J, with 10 bases between the two ends. Germline values: CDR1 SGHVS, CDR2 FQNEAQ.

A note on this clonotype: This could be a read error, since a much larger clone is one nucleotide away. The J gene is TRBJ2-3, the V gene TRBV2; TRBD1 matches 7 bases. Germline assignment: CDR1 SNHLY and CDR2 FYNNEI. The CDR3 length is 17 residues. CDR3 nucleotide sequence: TGTGCCAGCAGTCTACCCTCAGGGGGTGAGACAACAGATATGCAGTATTTT. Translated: CASSLPSGGETTDMQYF.